This is a list of T cell receptor beta chains from one sample in a study of CD8 T cells in ankylosing spondylitis. TCRdb re-analysed the 5' RACE reads in MiXCR, keeping a single row per CDR3 protein. The table records around 180,000 distinct CDR3 sequences, 10% to 15% of them present only once. Input material: blood, either unsorted or a sorted T cell fraction (not recorded which). The receptors derive from a female donor with ankylosing spondylitis or in good health (not recorded which). CDR3s include the opening cysteine and the closing phenylalanine or tryptophan. Each record gives: V gene, J gene, CDR3 protein.

>TRBV28|TRBJ1-5
CASRDDRESTNQPQHF
>TRBV7-2|TRBJ2-5
CASSTGRRLQETQYF
>TRBV6-2/TRBV6-3|TRBJ1-1
CAVTGDAGNTEAFF
>TRBV5-1|TRBJ2-2
CASSLEGQNTGELFF
>TRBV18|TRBJ2-7
CASSQGQTYEQYF
>TRBV9|TRBJ2-3
CASGRSGTSGSGDTQYF
>TRBV30|TRBJ2-2
CAWGSARDTGELFF
>TRBV20-1|TRBJ2-2
CSASDREAGELFF
>TRBV29-1|TRBJ2-5
CSVEYRAQTQYF
>TRBV14|TRBJ2-3
CASSQDRWGISTDTQYF
>TRBV10-3|TRBJ1-1
CAISGKANTEAFF
>TRBV5-6|TRBJ1-1
CASSSQQVPNTEAFF
>TRBV15|TRBJ2-5
CATSSQGSVAQYF
>TRBV28|TRBJ1-2
CASSSQGLSGPNYGYTF
>TRBV11-2|TRBJ2-2
CASNTGVETGELFF
>TRBV5-1|TRBJ2-7
CASSPRGQELSYEQYF
>TRBV7-2|TRBJ2-7
CASSPGVGGLGGQYF
>TRBV7-2|TRBJ1-5
CASSFGGSGNQPQHF
>TRBV7-9|TRBJ2-7
CASSSLQGTGEQYF
>TRBV6-2/TRBV6-3|TRBJ2-2
CATREDTGELFF
>TRBV6-2/TRBV6-3|TRBJ1-1
CATARRENTEAFF
>TRBV28|TRBJ2-5
CASSLLGGAETQYF
>TRBV7-2|TRBJ1-1
CASSATRDLNTEAFF
>TRBV7-9|TRBJ2-1
CAIGTDAYNEQFF
>TRBV20-1|TRBJ2-4
CSAQGQLAKNIQYF
>TRBV27|TRBJ2-7
CASSKTGNNEQYF
>TRBV27|TRBJ1-5
CASSFQPGSNQPQHF
>TRBV5-1|TRBJ2-7
CASADTERSYEQYF
>TRBV5-6|TRBJ2-1
CASSLGLAGGWLSNEQFF
>TRBV7-6|TRBJ2-1
CASSLSSGSHNEQFF
>TRBV7-8|TRBJ1-1
CASSLSTYRGNTEAFF